Each of the 26 T cell receptor beta chains below was sequenced from the same sample in a study of cytomegalovirus exposure and HLA in healthy donors. PCR involved 60 Vbeta and 13 Jbeta primers. Sequencing was performed with immunoSEQ multiplex PCR; in TCRdb, only in-frame clones are kept and a portion is missing. The table lists fewer than 200,000 clones, 65% to 85% of them singletons. The sequencing sample was made of PBMCs. Receptors were obtained from a woman aged 45-60 years in good health and CMV-seropositive.

V gene TRBV2 combines with J gene TRBJ1-5, with D perhaps TRBD1 (6 bases). CDR3 length equals 17 residues. V gave up 6 bases and J gave up 5 bases, with 23 bases separating them. The germline V gene encodes CDR1 SNHLY and CDR2 FYNNEI. CDR3 sequence reads: CASRGLPGEGRDQPQHF. In nucleotides, the CDR3 is TGTGCCAGCAGGGGCTTGCCAGGGGAGGGGAGAGATCAGCCCCAGCATTTT.

The chain couples TRBV27 to TRBJ2-6; TRBD2 is a possible D gene (5 bases). The CDR3 spans 15 residues. V was cut by 2 bases and J by 0 bases, with 5 bases left in between. The germline CDR1 and CDR2 sequences are MNHEY and SMNVEV (reference sequence). In DNA, the CDR3 is TGTGCCAGCAGTTTACGGGACTCTGGGGCCAACGTCCTGACTTTC. Its protein is CASSLRDSGANVLTF.

This chain uses TRBV7-9 with TRBJ2-1; a possible D gene is TRBD1 (5 bases). V was shortened by 2 bases and J by 6 bases, with 8 bases between the two germline ends. The germline V gene has CDR1 SEHNR and CDR2 FQNEAQ (reference sequence). This CDR3 has 13 residues. CDR3 sequence reads: CASSLRQSNEQFF. The DNA of the CDR3 is TGTGCCAGCAGCTTACGACAGAGCAATGAGCAGTTCTTC.

A few counts support this clone. V is TRBV2 and J is TRBJ1-5; TRBD1 matches at 9 bases. The length of the CDR3 is 14 residues. V was clipped by 7 bases and J by 5 bases; unmatched bases: 6. Germline values: CDR1 SNHLY, CDR2 FYNNEI. In DNA form, the CDR3 reads TGTGCCAGCAACTGGGACAGGGCCGATCAGCCCCAGCATTTT. This gives the protein CASNWDRADQPQHF.

This rearrangement joins TRBV6-9 to TRBJ1-3, with D possibly matching TRBD1 (5 bases). This CDR3 is 15 amino acids long. Trimming cost V 7 bases and J 2 bases, with 15 bases left between them. The germline gives CDR1 MNHGY, CDR2 SVAAGI. CDR3: CASIQQGLTGNTIYF. The CDR3 nucleotides are TGTGCCAGCATCCAGCAGGGACTTACTGGAAACACCATATATTTT.

This chain connects TRBV30 to TRBJ1-1; TRBD1 matches at 8 bases. The CDR3 spans 13 residues. Germline trimming cut 8 bases from V and 4 bases from J; bases unmatched to any gene: 9. Germline assignment: CDR1 GTSNPN and CDR2 SVGIG (reference sequence). The CDR3 is CAERQGPTTEAFF. As DNA, the CDR3 is TGTGCCGAACGACAGGGGCCTACCACTGAAGCTTTCTTT.

The V gene is TRBV5-4, the J gene TRBJ1-2; D is perhaps TRBD1 (5 bases). From germline, CDR1 is SGHNT and CDR2 YYREEE (reference sequence). The V and J ends lost 4 bases and 4 bases respectively, with 17 bases between them. The CDR3 runs 15 residues. In DNA, the CDR3 is TGTGCCAGCAGCCGAGGGGAGGGGTTGGGCTATGGCTACACCTTC. Amino acids: CASSRGEGLGYGYTF. Supplemented by reference TRBV5-4 and TRBJ1-2, the full variable domain reads ETGVTQSPTHLIKTRGQQVTLRCSSQSGHNTVSWYQQALGQGPQFIFQYYREEENGRGNFPPRFSGLQFPNYSSELNVNALELDDSALYLCASSRGEGLGYGYTFGSGTRLTVV.

This clone was counted a few times. The genes are TRBV4-3 and TRBJ1-2, with 7 nucleotides matching TRBD1. The germline V gene has CDR1 LGHNA and CDR2 YSLEER. The CDR3 sequence is 15 residues long. Unmatched junction bases numbered 7, after V lost 0 bases and J lost 6 bases. The CDR3 loop reads CASSQDNRQGDGYTF. The CDR3 nucleotides read TGCGCCAGCAGCCAAGATAATCGGCAGGGGGATGGCTACACCTTC.

V gene TRBV27 combines with J gene TRBJ2-7, with D perhaps TRBD1 (6 bases). The length of the CDR3 is 15 residues. Trimming took 5 bases from V and 2 from J, leaving 16 bases between them. CDR1 and CDR2 (germline): MNHEY, SMNVEV (reference sequence). The CDR3 spells CASSPEQGTPYEQYF. The CDR3 DNA follows: TGTGCCAGCAGTCCCGAACAGGGAACCCCCTACGAGCAGTACTTC.

V usage is TRBV10-3 and J usage is TRBJ2-2, with D maybe TRBD2 (6 bases). This CDR3 has 14 residues. The V gene lost 7 bases and the J gene lost 1 base, with 10 bases spanning the gap. CDR1 is ENHRY and CDR2 is SYGVKD in the germline V gene. CDR3 coding DNA: TGTGCCATCAAGCTAGCGCAGAACACCGGGGAGCTGTTTTTT. Translating it yields CAIKLAQNTGELFF.

This clone is a singleton in its sample. V usage is TRBV7-3 and J usage is TRBJ1-1; D not resolved. Germline values: CDR1 SGHTA, CDR2 FQGTGA. The germline V and J ends were trimmed by 7 bases and 1 base, with 10 bases remaining between them. This CDR3 region has 13 residues. CDR3 in amino acids: CASKEGTNTEAFF. The DNA for the CDR3 is TGTGCCAGCAAGGAGGGAACGAACACTGAAGCTTTCTTT.

The chain combines TRBV19 with TRBJ2-3, with D perhaps matching TRBD2 (5 bases). Germline V CDR1 and CDR2: LNHDA, SQIVND (reference sequence). This CDR3 comprises 13 residues. The V gene lost 5 bases and the J gene lost 0 bases, with 6 bases spanning the gap. As DNA, the CDR3 is TGTGCCAGTAGTCCGGGGAGCACAGATACGCAGTATTTT. It is translated as CASSPGSTDTQYF.

The chain has TRBV28 and TRBJ2-3; possibly TRBD2 for D (5 bases). Trimming left V 6 bases short and J 8 bases short, with 21 bases between. Germline lookup yields CDR1 MDHEN and CDR2 SYDVKM. The CDR3 spans 15 residues. The CDR3 reads CASRYPPGVFGTQYF. The CDR3 DNA is TGTGCCAGCAGGTACCCGCCCGGGGTGTTCGGTACGCAGTATTTT.

V and J are TRBV11-1 and TRBJ2-1, with 8 bases lining up with TRBD1. The V gene's germline CDR1 is SGHAT and CDR2 FQDESV (reference sequence). CDR3 length: 16 amino acids. J lost 4 bases, V lost 5 bases, and 10 bases had no gene match. CDR3 sequence: CASSPTGTGGYNEQFF. In DNA form, the CDR3 reads TGTGCCAGCAGCCCTACCGGGACAGGAGGGTACAATGAGCAGTTCTTC. Filled out from reference TRBV11-1 and TRBJ2-1, the complete variable domain reads EAEVAQSPRYKITEKSQAVAFWCDPISGHATLYWYRQILGQGPELLVQFQDESVVDDSQLPKDRFSAERLKGVDSTLKIQPAELGDSAMYLCASSPTGTGGYNEQFFGPGTRLTVL.

This clone showed up just once. V usage is TRBV27 and J usage is TRBJ2-7; 14 nucleotides line up with TRBD2. Germline trimming cut 5 bases from V and 3 bases from J; bases unmatched to any gene: 6. The CDR3 contains 16 residues. The germline V gene has CDR1 MNHEY and CDR2 SMNVEV (reference sequence). The chain's CDR3 is CASSLPGLAGVYEQYF. In DNA form, the CDR3 reads TGTGCCAGCAGTCTTCCGGGACTAGCGGGGGTCTACGAGCAGTACTTC.

This clone has just a few counts. The chain employs TRBV9 and TRBJ1-1; no reliable D call. The CDR3 is 15 amino acids. Trimming left V 2 bases short and J 5 bases short, with 16 bases between. CDR1 is SGDLS, CDR2 YYNGEE, per germline. This CDR3 is CASSVSPVRETEAFF. The DNA for the CDR3 is TGTGCCAGCAGCGTTAGCCCGGTTCGGGAAACTGAAGCTTTCTTT.

V gene TRBV25-1 combines with J gene TRBJ1-3, with D possibly being TRBD1 (6 bases). Germline V gene data show CDR1 as MGHDK and CDR2 as SYGVNS. V was shortened by 4 bases and J by 2 bases, with 12 bases between the two germline ends. This CDR3 is 15 amino acids long. The CDR3 bases are TGTGCCAGCAGTGCCCTCACAGGGACTGGAAACACCATATATTTT. This encodes CASSALTGTGNTIYF.

V gene TRBV2 combines with J gene TRBJ1-6, with 11 bases lining up with TRBD1. The germline gives CDR1 SNHLY, CDR2 FYNNEI. This CDR3 spans 15 amino acids. V trimming: 5 bases; J trimming: 10 bases; junction bases outside the gene matches: 7. Here the CDR3 reads CASSPRTGGVSPLHF. CDR3 sequence (DNA): TGTGCCAGCAGTCCGCGGACAGGGGGCGTCTCACCCCTCCACTTT.

This chain links TRBV5-4 with TRBJ2-1; D is unresolved. CDR3 length: 14 residues. Germline V CDR1 and CDR2: SGHNT, YYREEE (reference sequence). V was pared by 1 base and J by 0 bases, with 5 bases between. The CDR3 protein is CASSLSGSYNEQFF. The CDR3 coding sequence is TGTGCCAGCAGCTTGTCAGGCTCCTACAATGAGCAGTTCTTC.

This sequence joins TRBV18 and TRBJ2-5; D remains unclear. The J call may not be correct, given that the DNA end is closer to TRBJ2-7. CDR3 length: 12 amino acids. The germline V gene has CDR1 KGHSH and CDR2 LQKENI. The CDR3 sequence is CASSPEPYEQYF. In DNA form, the CDR3 reads TGTGCCAGCTCACCAGAGCCGTACGAGCAGTACTTC.

The table lists this clone with a count of one. The rearrangement uses TRBV19 and TRBJ2-7; 12 bases are shared with TRBD1. From germline, CDR1 is LNHDA and CDR2 SQIVND (reference sequence). Unmatched junction bases numbered 2, after V lost 5 bases and J lost 3 bases. The CDR3 covers 14 residues. The CDR3 nucleotides read TGTGCCAGTAGTGGGACAGGGGGCGACTACGAGCAGTACTTC. Amino acid sequence: CASSGTGGDYEQYF.

For this clone: Different DNA sequences within this sample yield the same CDR3. The CDR3 nucleotides are TGCGCCAGCAGCCTCGACAGGAATCAGCCCCAGCATTTT. It is translated as CASSLDRNQPQHF. This rearrangement joins TRBV5-1 to TRBJ1-5, with D perhaps TRBD1 (6 bases). The CDR3 is made up of 13 amino acids. Germline loops: CDR1 SGHRS, CDR2 YFSETQ. The germline V and J ends were trimmed by 4 bases and 4 bases, with 9 bases remaining between them.

This clone has more than one count but fewer than ten. The chain uses TRBV7-6 and TRBJ2-7, with a tentative D call TRBD2 (6 bases). V lost 2 bases and J lost 7, with 15 bases in between. Germline CDR1 reads SGHVS; CDR2 reads FNYEAQ. The CDR3 loop spans 14 amino acids. The CDR3 region has the DNA TGTGCCAGCAGCTTATACTCGGGAGATAGAGAGCAGTACTTC. Residues: CASSLYSGDREQYF.

The chain couples TRBV6-1 to TRBJ1-1; D gene ambiguous. CDR1 and CDR2 (germline): MNHNS, SASEGT. This CDR3 is 12 amino acids long. V was trimmed by 9 bases and J by 4 bases, leaving 12 bases between them. The CDR3 nucleotides read TGTGCCAGTGGCTGGGAGGGCACTGAAGCTTTCTTT. This gives the protein CASGWEGTEAFF.

The V and J genes are TRBV10-1 and TRBJ2-4, with 12 positions matching TRBD2. The junction had 14 bases not matched to a gene; V was cut back by 9 bases and J by 8 bases. Germline lookup yields CDR1 WNHNN and CDR2 SYGVQD (reference sequence). CDR3 length equals 16 residues. In DNA form, the CDR3 reads TGCGCCAGTTTGAATTCCCCGACTAGCGGGAGAGACATTCAGTACTTC. Protein product: CASLNSPTSGRDIQYF.

V usage is TRBV5-5 and J usage is TRBJ2-3, with 12 bases fitting TRBD2. Trimming at V came to 4 bases and at J to 0 bases, leaving 3 bases not matched to a gene. The CDR3 totals 16 residues. Germline-derived CDR1 and CDR2 are SGHKS and YYEKEE (reference sequence). CDR3 bases: TGTGCCAGCAGCGTACTAGCGGGGGGAAGCACAGATACGCAGTATTTT. It yields the protein CASSVLAGGSTDTQYF.